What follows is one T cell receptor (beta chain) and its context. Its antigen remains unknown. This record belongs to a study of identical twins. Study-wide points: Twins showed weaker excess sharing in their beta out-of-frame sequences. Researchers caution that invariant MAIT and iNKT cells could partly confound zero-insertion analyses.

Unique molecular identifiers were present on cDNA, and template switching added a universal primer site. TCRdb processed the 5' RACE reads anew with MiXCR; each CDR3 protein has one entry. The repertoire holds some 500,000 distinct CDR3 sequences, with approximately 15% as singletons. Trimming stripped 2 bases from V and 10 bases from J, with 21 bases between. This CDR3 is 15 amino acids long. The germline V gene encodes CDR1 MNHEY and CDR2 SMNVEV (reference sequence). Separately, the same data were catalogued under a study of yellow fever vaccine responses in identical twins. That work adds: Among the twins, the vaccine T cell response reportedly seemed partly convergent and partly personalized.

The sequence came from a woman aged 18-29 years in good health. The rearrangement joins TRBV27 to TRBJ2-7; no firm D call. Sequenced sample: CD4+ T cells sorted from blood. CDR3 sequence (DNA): TGTGCCAGCAGTTTAAGTCGGGTTCAAACTAATTTACAGTACTTC. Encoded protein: CASSLSRVQTNLQYF.